A single sample gave rise to the 17 T cell receptor beta chains below, sequenced in a study of T cell repertoires in cytomegalovirus infection. TCRdb processed the reads anew with MiXCR; each CDR3 protein has one entry. The sample lists some 600,000 distinct CDR3 sequences, around 24% occurring once. Material: CD8+ T cells from PBMCs. The receptors derive from a human donor in good health (CMV status not recorded). Some clones in this sample may be carry-over from other donors' samples.

This clonotype has more than one count but fewer than ten. This sequence joins TRBV19 and TRBJ1-1; a possible D gene is TRBD1 (5 bases). Trimming removed 3 bases at V and 6 bases at J, with 8 bases between. Per the germline V gene, CDR1 is LNHDA and CDR2 is SQIVND (reference sequence). The CDR3 totals 12 residues. CDR3 residues: CASSIGTAEAFF. The CDR3 DNA reads TGTGCCAGTAGTATTGGGACTGCTGAAGCTTTCTTT.

This rearrangement joins TRBV6-6 to TRBJ2-1; 13 bases fit TRBD2. CDR1 is MNHNY, CDR2 SVGAGI, per germline (reference sequence). The CDR3 extends over 19 amino acids. Unmatched junction bases numbered 12, after V lost 7 bases and J lost 0 bases. The CDR3 sequence is CASTLTSGGAGSSYNEQFF. CDR3 in DNA: TGTGCCAGCACCCTCACTAGCGGGGGGGCTGGAAGCTCCTACAATGAGCAGTTCTTC.

This clonotype was observed at least ten times. The rearrangement joins TRBV6-2 or TRBV6-3 to TRBJ2-6; 7 bases are shared with TRBD1. Trimming took 3 bases from V and 2 from J; bases not matched to a gene: 13. Germline CDR1 is MNHEY and CDR2 is SVGEGT. The CDR3 sequence is 19 residues long. The CDR3 loop reads CASSYPSTGEGPGANVLTF. The CDR3 nucleotides are TGTGCCAGCAGTTATCCTTCTACAGGGGAAGGCCCTGGGGCCAACGTCCTGACTTTC.

The chain combines TRBV2 with TRBJ2-4; possibly TRBD1 or TRBD2 for D (6 bases each). The V end lost 1 base, the J end lost 14 bases, and 12 bases lay between the germline ends. This CDR3 is built from 12 residues. The germline gives CDR1 SNHLY, CDR2 FYNNEI. In DNA form, the CDR3 reads TGTGCCAGCAGTGAAGTGGGGGGCTTGGAGTACTTC. Translated: CASSEVGGLEYF.

The V and J genes are TRBV12-5 and TRBJ1-2; unclear D gene. The ends were cut back, 0 bases at V and 3 bases at J, with 20 bases in the middle. There are 18 residues in the CDR3. Germline assignment: CDR1 LGHNT and CDR2 FRNRAP. The CDR3, as DNA: TGTGCTAGTGGTTTGGTAGAACCGGGCCCAAGTCGGGACTATGGCTACACCTTC. Translating it yields CASGLVEPGPSRDYGYTF.

This clonotype was picked up many times. The chain links TRBV10-3 to TRBJ2-2, with TRBD2 matching over 8 bases. Germline assignment: CDR1 ENHRY and CDR2 SYGVKD. Trimming at V came to 10 bases and at J to 1 base, leaving 5 bases not matched to a gene. The CDR3 extends over 14 amino acids. CDR3 nucleotide sequence: TGTGCCACCCTCAGCGGGGGGAACACCGGGGAGCTGTTTTTT. Residues: CATLSGGNTGELFF.

This clonotype was counted at least ten times. The chain is built from TRBV6-6 and TRBJ1-6, with D perhaps TRBD1 (6 bases). The CDR3 totals 17 residues. Trimming cost V 0 bases and J 8 bases, with 17 bases left between them. CDR1 is MNHNY, CDR2 SVGAGI, per germline (reference sequence). The CDR3, as DNA: TGTGCCAGCAGTTACTCGATCCGGCAGGGGAGCGATTCACCCCTCCACTTT. Protein sequence: CASSYSIRQGSDSPLHF.

J is TRBJ2-1 and V is TRBV12-3 or TRBV12-4; the D gene is possibly TRBD2 (7 bases). Trimming stripped 10 bases from V and 8 bases from J, with 18 bases between. This CDR3 spans 13 amino acids. Written as DNA, the CDR3 is TGTGCCACCTACACGGGGGGCCTCCATGAGCAGTTCTTC. Protein: CATYTGGLHEQFF.

This rearrangement joins TRBV20-1 to TRBJ1-1; 7 bases fit TRBD1. This CDR3 spans 14 amino acids. Trimming took 0 bases from V and 4 from J; bases not matched to a gene: 5. Germline V gene sequence: CDR1 DFQATT, CDR2 SNEGSKA (reference sequence). The CDR3 nucleotides read TGCAGTGCTAGAGAAGGGGGCGGGGGCACTGAAGCTTTCTTT. It codes for CSAREGGGGTEAFF.

V and J are TRBV6-2 or TRBV6-3 and TRBJ2-7, with TRBD1 matching 7 bases. In germline, CDR1 is MNHEY, CDR2 SVGEGT. There are 16 residues in the CDR3. The ends lost 6 bases at V and 2 bases at J; junction bases unmatched: 13. The CDR3 nucleotides are TGTGCCAGCAGCCCCCCCCGGGACAGTGAAGCCTACGAGCAGTACGTC. It specifies CASSPPRDSEAYEQYV.

This clonotype was counted a few times. The chain joins TRBV12-3 or TRBV12-4 to TRBJ2-4, with unresolved D. Trimming cost V 6 bases and J 9 bases, with 9 bases left between them. The CDR3 sequence is 11 residues long. The CDR3 DNA reads TGTGCCAGCAGCCCATCAGGCATTCAGTACTTC. It yields the protein CASSPSGIQYF.

For the CDR3, the DNA is TGCAGTGCTAGAGATACACAGGGGGCTTCTAATGAAAAACTGTTTTTT. This gives the protein CSARDTQGASNEKLFF. The chain recombines TRBV20-1 with TRBJ1-4; TRBD1 agrees at 9 bases. V dropped 0 bases and J dropped 3; count of bases not matched to a gene: 5. This CDR3 is built from 16 residues. CDR1 is DFQATT and CDR2 is SNEGSKA in the germline V gene (reference sequence).

This clonotype was detected only a few times. The chain couples TRBV7-9 to TRBJ1-2; D perhaps matches TRBD1 (5 bases). This CDR3 is built from 15 residues. Germline assignment: CDR1 SEHNR and CDR2 FQNEAQ (reference sequence). V lost 5 bases to trimming and J lost 8 bases, with 21 bases between them. The CDR3 bases are TGTGCCAGCAGCCCAGTAGGGGACCTCGAGTACGGCTACACCTTC. The encoded protein is CASSPVGDLEYGYTF. Drawing the rest from reference TRBV7-9 and TRBJ1-2, the complete variable domain is DTGVSQNPRHKITKRGQNVTFRCDPISEHNRLYWYRQTLGQGPEFLTYFQNEAQLEKSRLLSDRFSAERPKGSFSTLEIQRTEQGDSAMYLCASSPVGDLEYGYTFGSGTRLTVV.

This chain links TRBV29-1 with TRBJ2-1; D gene uncertain. Germline CDR1 reads SQVTM; CDR2 reads ANQGSEA. The CDR3 contains 11 residues. V was cut by 7 bases and J by 7 bases, with 11 bases left in between. The CDR3 protein is CSAGMGNEQFF. The CDR3 DNA reads TGCAGCGCTGGCATGGGGAATGAGCAGTTCTTC.

V gene TRBV27 combines with J gene TRBJ2-7; perhaps TRBD2 as D (6 bases). V was clipped by 5 bases and J by 0 bases, with 14 bases between them. CDR1 and CDR2 from the germline V gene are MNHEY and SMNVEV (reference sequence). The CDR3 has 15 residues. DNA for the CDR3: TGTGCCAGCAGTCCATCGGCGGGGCTCTCCTACGAGCAGTACGTC. It specifies CASSPSAGLSYEQYV.

There are many counts of this clonotype. The J gene is TRBJ2-7, the V gene TRBV12-3 or TRBV12-4; 7 bases are a match to TRBD1. The CDR3 has 16 amino acids. With V trimmed by 0 bases and J by 5 bases, 10 bases remained unmatched. This chain's CDR3 is CASSLAVGGSEDEQYF. The CDR3, as DNA: TGTGCCAGCAGTTTAGCGGTAGGGGGCAGCGAGGACGAGCAGTACTTC.

This clonotype was counted many times. The rearrangement uses TRBV29-1 and TRBJ2-4; D is uncertain. V gave up 6 bases and J gave up 4 bases, with 7 bases separating them. The germline V gene encodes CDR1 SQVTM and CDR2 ANQGSEA. This CDR3 has 11 residues. Here the CDR3 DNA reads TGCAGCGTGGTCCAGAAAAACATTCAGTACTTC. Protein product: CSVVQKNIQYF.